This TCR beta chain was documented in a study of blood T cell repertoires in COVID-19. Across the study: Acute and convalescent COVID-19 specimens originated in the United States, Italy and Spain. PBMCs, B-cell-depleted T cells, or T cells were the source of the cDNA or gDNA that made up the material.

Authors' methods: Amplification of reference gene primers was used by the study to estimate nucleated cell counts. Assay: immunoSEQ multiplex PCR; the TCRdb copy retains only in-frame clones and omits some. D and trimming were read from the DNA, whereas the V and J calls and clone size are those reported in that table. Of 180,000 or so clones in the sample, roughly nine tenths were seen once. The germline V gene encodes CDR1 KGHDR and CDR2 SFDVKD. The CDR3 runs 16 residues. The germline V and J ends were trimmed by 2 bases and 6 bases, with 16 bases remaining between them. This clonotype originated in a man aged 18 to 30 with acute or convalescent COVID-19. The sequenced sample was peripheral blood. The chain links TRBV24-1 to TRBJ1-5; D is perhaps TRBD1 (5 bases). CDR3 DNA sequence: TGTGCCACCAGTGATTCTACGGGGGGTCGGGGTCAGCCCCAGCATTTT. This translates into CATSDSTGGRGQPQHF.